The 23 T cell receptor beta chains in this list originate from one sample, sequenced in a study of shared clonotypes between healthy human individuals. Sequenced by immunoSEQ multiplex PCR; TCRdb stores in-frame clones only, minus some. The sample yields under 2.5 million clones, less than 95% seen once. Sequenced: naive CD4+ T cells from PBMCs. As to subset: CD45RA+ positively selected. These receptors were collected from a man aged 18 to 35 in good health. Some clones in this sample may be carry-over from other donors' samples.

The rearrangement uses TRBV6-5 and TRBJ2-3, with D hard to call. V dropped 6 bases and J dropped 3 bases, with 10 bases sitting between them. The germline V gene encodes CDR1 MNHEY and CDR2 SVGAGI. This CDR3 region has 13 residues. The CDR3 bases are TGTGCCAGCAGAGAAGTTGGGACAGATACGCAGTATTTT. Its translation: CASREVGTDTQYF.

The chain is built from TRBV6-5 and TRBJ2-7; 13 bases are a match to TRBD2. The CDR3 is 15 amino acids. Trimming removed 8 bases from V and 2 bases from J; junction bases left unmatched: 6. Germline loops: CDR1 MNHEY, CDR2 SVGAGI. The CDR3 is CASRRGTSGTYEQYF. For the CDR3, the DNA is TGTGCCAGCCGCCGCGGGACTAGCGGGACCTACGAGCAGTACTTC.

CDR3 region: CASTSGGTYEQYF. In DNA form, the CDR3 reads TGTGCCAGCACTAGCGGGGGTACCTACGAGCAGTACTTC. This chain links TRBV18 with TRBJ2-7; 11 bases are shared with TRBD2. Germline V gives CDR1 KGHSH, CDR2 LQKENI. Unmatched junction bases numbered 2, after V lost 8 bases and J lost 2 bases. This CDR3 is 13 amino acids long. Based on the CDR3 plus reference TRBV18 and TRBJ2-7, the full variable domain is NAGVMQNPRHLVRRRGQEARLRCSPMKGHSHVYWYRQLPEEGLKFMVYLQKENIIDESGMPKERFSAEFPKEGPSILRIQQVVRGDSAAYFCASTSGGTYEQYFGPGTRLTVT.

The chain has TRBV15 and TRBJ2-5; D could derive from TRBD1 or TRBD2 (5 bases each). Deletions cut 2 bases from V and 5 bases from J, with 21 bases between. The CDR3 contains 17 residues. In germline, CDR1 is LNHNV, CDR2 YYDKDF (reference sequence). CDR3 sequence: CATSRYPGRQSVETQYF. The CDR3 nucleotides are TGTGCCACCAGCAGATACCCGGGACGTCAGTCGGTGGAGACCCAGTACTTC.

The J gene is TRBJ2-7, the V gene TRBV4-3; TRBD1 aligns across 8 bases. The CDR3 has 14 residues. Germline V gives CDR1 LGHNA, CDR2 YSLEER. V dropped 3 bases and J dropped 2; count of bases not matched to a gene: 3. Here the CDR3 reads CASSHATGAYEQYF. The CDR3 bases are TGCGCCAGCAGCCATGCGACAGGGGCCTACGAGCAGTACTTC.

This rearrangement joins TRBV28 to TRBJ2-7; 8 nucleotides match TRBD2. The CDR3 consists of 14 residues. CDR1 and CDR2 (germline): MDHEN, SYDVKM. Trimming removed 6 bases from V and 2 bases from J; junction bases left unmatched: 6. CDR3: CASRGLGSTYEQYF. Written as DNA, the CDR3 is TGTGCCAGCAGGGGACTAGGGAGCACCTACGAGCAGTACTTC. Full variable domain (remainder filled in from reference TRBV28 and TRBJ2-7): DVKVTQSSRYLVKRTGEKVFLECVQDMDHENMFWYRQDPGLGLRLIYFSYDVKMKEKGDIPEGYSVSREKKERFSLILESASTNQTSMYLCASRGLGSTYEQYFGPGTRLTVT.

This clone was counted a single time. Germline and junction disagree at one end, which may indicate a read error. V and J are TRBV7-9 and TRBJ2-4; 9 bases match TRBD2. The CDR3 runs 14 residues. CDR1 is SEHNR, CDR2 FQNEAQ, per germline (reference sequence). CDR3: CASSSGAERTSVIF. CDR3 sequence (DNA): TGTGCCAGCAGCTCCGGCGCTGAAAGGACTAGCGTGATCTTC.

This chain links TRBV2 with TRBJ1-4; D remains ambiguous. CDR1 is SNHLY and CDR2 is FYNNEI in the germline V gene. Deletions cut 0 bases from V and 10 bases from J, with 6 bases between. This CDR3 region has 12 residues. DNA for the CDR3: TGTGCCAGCAGTGAAGCACATGTAAAACTGTTTTTT. Translated, it gives CASSEAHVKLFF.

This sequence joins TRBV19 and TRBJ1-3; D remains ambiguous. CDR3 length equals 16 residues. The germline gives CDR1 LNHDA, CDR2 SQIVND (reference sequence). V lost 8 bases and J lost 0, with 17 bases in between. The CDR3 region has the DNA TGTGCCAGTGCGGACGGCAGCCTCATCTCTGGAAACACCATATATTTT. Protein sequence: CASADGSLISGNTIYF.

V and J are TRBV19 and TRBJ2-1; a possible D gene is TRBD1 (5 bases). V shed 0 bases and J shed 5 bases, with 32 bases lying between them. The CDR3 loop spans 22 amino acids. CDR1 is LNHDA and CDR2 is SQIVND in the germline V gene (reference sequence). CDR3 in amino acids: CASSIDRASWTNPAGKHNEQFF. CDR3 nucleotides: TGTGCCAGTAGTATAGATCGGGCGTCCTGGACAAATCCGGCAGGGAAACACAATGAGCAGTTCTTC.

This clone was recorded only once. The chain recombines TRBV28 with TRBJ2-2; D perhaps matches TRBD1 (5 bases). This CDR3 has 15 residues. The ends were cut back, 8 bases at V and 6 bases at J, with 19 bases in the middle. CDR1 is MDHEN, CDR2 SYDVKM, per germline. The CDR3 bases are TGTGCCAGCGGTTCTGGGCCCCAGGGATCCGGGGAGCTGTTTTTT. It is translated as CASGSGPQGSGELFF.

The CDR3 coding sequence is TGTGCTAGTGGGCCGGGATCCCCTTCCTACGAGCAGTACTTC. Amino acids: CASGPGSPSYEQYF. J is TRBJ2-7 and V is TRBV12-5, with D maybe TRBD2 (5 bases). CDR1 is LGHNT and CDR2 is FRNRAP in the germline V gene. The CDR3 is 14 amino acids. Trimming cost V 6 bases and J 1 base, with 13 bases left between them.

The chain carries TRBV23-1 and TRBJ1-2; 11 nucleotides line up with TRBD1. TRBV23-1 qualifies as an ORF whose function is uncertain. The CDR3 runs 15 residues. Germline trimming cut 0 bases from V and 5 bases from J; bases unmatched to any gene: 2. This CDR3 is CASSQSGQGGYGYTF. CDR3 DNA sequence: TGCGCCAGCAGTCAATCGGGACAGGGGGGGTATGGCTACACCTTC.

Comment on this clone: Distinct nucleotide sequences in the sample also encode this CDR3. The V and J genes are TRBV5-6 and TRBJ1-5; TRBD1 matches at 8 bases. This CDR3 comprises 13 residues. Germline CDR1 reads SGHDT; CDR2 reads YYEEEE. V lost 3 bases to trimming and J lost 6 bases; unmatched junction nucleotides: 2. The CDR3 loop reads CASSSGGGQPQHF. Written as DNA, the CDR3 is TGTGCCAGCAGCTCAGGGGGCGGTCAGCCCCAGCATTTT.

The gene calls are TRBV6-5 and TRBJ2-7; 10 bases agree with TRBD1. V gave up 10 bases and J gave up 4 bases; unmatched junction bases: 10. Germline CDR1 and CDR2: MNHEY and SVGAGI. This CDR3 contains 14 residues. The DNA of the CDR3 is TGTGCCACCGCCCCGGACAGGGGGATTTACGAGCAGTACTTC. As protein: CATAPDRGIYEQYF.

The chain links TRBV6-1 to TRBJ1-3; weak D call: TRBD1 (5 bases). The germline V gene has CDR1 MNHNS and CDR2 SASEGT. This CDR3 comprises 14 residues. With 2 bases removed from V and 4 bases from J, the gap between germline ends came to 9 bases. CDR3 in amino acids: CASSERAGGNTIYF. The CDR3 DNA reads as TGTGCCAGCAGTGAACGGGCAGGGGGAAACACCATATATTTT.

With regard to this clone: This sample also contains other DNA sequences that code for the same CDR3. This sequence joins TRBV6-5 and TRBJ2-7; D is perhaps TRBD2 (5 bases). The CDR3 spans 12 residues. V lost 4 bases and J 2 bases, leaving 6 bases between the germline ends. Germline CDR1 and CDR2: MNHEY and SVGAGI. The CDR3 is CASSSGTYEQYF. CDR3 in DNA: TGTGCCAGCAGTTCCGGGACCTACGAGCAGTACTTC.

Notes on this clone: One junction end disagrees with the germline gene, perhaps due to a read error. The chain uses TRBV7-2 and TRBJ2-7; a possible D gene is TRBD1 (5 bases). This CDR3 is built from 15 residues. Germline V gives CDR1 SGHTA, CDR2 FQGNSA. CDR3 nucleotides: TGTGCCAGCAGCCCGCTGGCTAGGGGCTCCAACGAGCAGTACTTC. This sequence encodes CASSPLARGSNEQYF.

This clone was recorded once. Other DNA sequences in the sample encode the same CDR3. The CDR3 bases are TGCAGCGCCCGAACAGGAGAAGAGACCCAGTACTTC. Encoded protein: CSARTGEETQYF. This chain uses TRBV29-1 with TRBJ2-5, with D perhaps matching TRBD1 (5 bases). Trimming left V 7 bases short and J 3 bases short, with 12 bases between. The CDR3 is made up of 12 amino acids. Germline V gene data show CDR1 as SQVTM and CDR2 as ANQGSEA.

The V and J genes are TRBV12-2 and TRBJ2-7; the D segment call TRBD2 is taken from the table without a DNA check. TRBV12-2 corresponds to a pseudogene. The CDR3 has 14 residues. The CDR3 DNA follows: TGTGCAAGTCGCTTATCTTTCTGGAGCTACGAGCAGTACTTC. Amino acids: CASRLSFWSYEQYF.

The chain is built from TRBV10-3 and TRBJ1-2; D not certain. Germline assignment: CDR1 ENHRY and CDR2 SYGVKD. The V gene lost 4 bases and the J gene lost 4 bases, with 4 bases spanning the gap. The CDR3 runs to 11 residues. The CDR3 DNA reads TGTGCCATCAGTGTGTTCTATGGCTACACCTTC. Its protein is CAISVFYGYTF.

The chain links TRBV28 to TRBJ2-7, with D perhaps given as TRBD1 or TRBD2 (7 bases each). V lost 3 bases and J 7 bases, leaving 16 bases between the germline ends. There are 14 residues in the CDR3. In germline, CDR1 is MDHEN, CDR2 SYDVKM. CDR3 protein: CASSLVQGGREQYF. In DNA form, the CDR3 reads TGTGCCAGCAGTTTGGTCCAGGGGGGGAGGGAGCAGTACTTC.

V and J are TRBV15 and TRBJ2-7; no firm D call. V shed 0 bases and J shed 2 bases, with 8 bases lying between them. Germline V gene lookup returns CDR1 LNHNV and CDR2 YYDKDF (reference sequence). The CDR3 is made up of 14 amino acids. For the CDR3, the DNA is TGTGCCACCAGCAGAGAATCAGAGCCCTACGAGCAGTACTTC. It specifies CATSRESEPYEQYF.